The clone carrying this T cell receptor beta chain has just a few counts. Its antigen is still unknown. TCRdb itself ran the reads through MiXCR, one entry per CDR3 protein. The sample records about 490,000 distinct CDR3 sequences, about 26% being singletons. This sample is drawn from a study of T cell repertoires in cytomegalovirus infection. Study-wide background: It can be stated that public TCR beta signatures indicated CMV infection as well as a matching HLA type. Study-wide results and limits: It was HLA-C-restricted CMV-specific TCR beta clonotypes that dominated the response ex vivo.

The sample comprised PBMCs. The source is a human donor in good health (CMV status not recorded). Some clones in this sample may be carry-over from other donors' samples.

CDR3 coding DNA: TGTGCCAGCAGCCCCGTCCCCAGTACTAGCACAGATACGCAGTATTTT. Translated, it gives CASSPVPSTSTDTQYF. V is TRBV7-3 and J is TRBJ2-3; the D is unclear. This CDR3 has 16 amino acids. Germline V CDR1 and CDR2: SGHTA, FQGTGA. V was pared by 5 bases and J by 0 bases, with 15 bases between. The full variable domain, in which reference TRBV7-3 and TRBJ2-3 provide the parts outside the CDR3, is GAGVSQTPSNKVTEKGKYVELRCDPISGHTALYWYRQSLGQGPEFLIYFQGTGAADDSGLPNDRFFAVRPEGSVSTLKIQRTERGDSAVYLCASSPVPSTSTDTQYFGPGTRLTVL.